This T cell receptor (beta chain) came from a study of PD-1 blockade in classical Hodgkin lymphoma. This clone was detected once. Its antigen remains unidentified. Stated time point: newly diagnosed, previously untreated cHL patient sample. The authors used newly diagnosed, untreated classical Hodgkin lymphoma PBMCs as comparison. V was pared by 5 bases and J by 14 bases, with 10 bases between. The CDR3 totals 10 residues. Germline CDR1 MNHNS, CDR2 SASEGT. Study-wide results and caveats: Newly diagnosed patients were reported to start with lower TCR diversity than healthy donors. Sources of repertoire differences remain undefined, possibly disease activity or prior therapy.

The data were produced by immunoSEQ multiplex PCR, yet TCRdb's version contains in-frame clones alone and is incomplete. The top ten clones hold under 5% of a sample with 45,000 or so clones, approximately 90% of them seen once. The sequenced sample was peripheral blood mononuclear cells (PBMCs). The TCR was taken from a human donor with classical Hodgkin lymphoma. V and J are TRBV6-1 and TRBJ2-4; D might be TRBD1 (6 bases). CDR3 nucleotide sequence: TGTGCCAGCAGTTCCGGGACAAAGTACTTC. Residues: CASSSGTKYF.